Presented here are 6 T cell receptor beta chains from one specimen sequenced in a study of beta chain features in type 1 diabetes. What was sequenced were expressed TCRB transcripts, since all of the isolated RNA had been reverse transcribed. Profiled with immunoSEQ multiplex PCR; TCRdb holds only in-frame clones, not every one. The profile covers roughly 150,000 clones, with roughly 9% appearing a single time and 2.3% taken by the ten largest. Sequenced: central memory CD4+ T cells from blood. The source is a woman between 18 and 29 years old in good health.

CDR3 bases: TGTGCCAGCAGTGTCCGCCGGGACAGGGATAATTCACCCCTCCACTTT. Its translation: CASSVRRDRDNSPLHF. The chain links TRBV9 to TRBJ1-6, with 9 nucleotides matching TRBD1. The germline gives CDR1 SGDLS, CDR2 YYNGEE. The CDR3 sequence is 16 residues long. The V and J ends lost 5 bases and 5 bases, in that order; junction bases with no gene match: 8.

This clone has only a few counts. V is TRBV11-2 and J is TRBJ2-3; weak D call: TRBD2 (6 bases). The length of the CDR3 is 13 residues. Per germline, CDR1 SGHAT and CDR2 FQNNGV. V was shortened by 2 bases and J by 12 bases, with 15 bases between the two germline ends. In nucleotides, the CDR3 is TGTGCCAGCAGCTTAAATGGGCGGGAAGCACAGTATTTT. Protein product: CASSLNGREAQYF.

This clone was seen more than once but under ten times. V usage is TRBV29-1 and J usage is TRBJ1-1; 9 nucleotides align to TRBD1. CDR3 size: 14 residues. J gave up 1 base and V 4 bases, and 4 bases lay outside the gene matches. Per the germline V gene, CDR1 is SQVTM and CDR2 is ANQGSEA. CDR3 coding DNA: TGCAGCGTTGGACCGGGACAGGGGAACACTGAAGCTTTCTTT. This gives the protein CSVGPGQGNTEAFF.

The rearrangement joins TRBV6-6 to TRBJ2-7; TRBD2 matches 7 bases. V was clipped by 7 bases and J by 0 bases; unmatched bases: 9. This CDR3 has 15 amino acids. From germline, CDR1 is MNHNY and CDR2 SVGAGI (reference sequence). Written as DNA, the CDR3 is TGTGCCAGCAAGTTAGGTGCTAGCGGCTCCTACGAGCAGTACTTC. As protein: CASKLGASGSYEQYF.

In its sample, this clone was seen a few times. V and J are TRBV7-8 and TRBJ2-5; 11 bases align to TRBD2. The junction had 5 bases not matched to a gene; V was cut back by 3 bases and J by 2 bases. The CDR3 loop spans 16 amino acids. Germline CDR1 is SGHVS and CDR2 is FQNEAQ. The CDR3 sequence is CASSFNSGGAQETQYF. The CDR3 nucleotides are TGTGCCAGCAGCTTTAATAGCGGGGGGGCTCAAGAGACCCAGTACTTC.

This clone was seen more than once but under ten times. The chain carries TRBV6-5 and TRBJ1-2; TRBD1 is a possible D gene (6 bases). The germline gives CDR1 MNHEY, CDR2 SVGAGI. The CDR3 is 13 residues long. V was shortened by 7 bases and J by 5 bases, with 14 bases between the two germline ends. This CDR3 reads CASTIQGQYGYTF. CDR3 nucleotides: TGTGCCAGCACCATTCAGGGGCAATATGGCTACACCTTC.